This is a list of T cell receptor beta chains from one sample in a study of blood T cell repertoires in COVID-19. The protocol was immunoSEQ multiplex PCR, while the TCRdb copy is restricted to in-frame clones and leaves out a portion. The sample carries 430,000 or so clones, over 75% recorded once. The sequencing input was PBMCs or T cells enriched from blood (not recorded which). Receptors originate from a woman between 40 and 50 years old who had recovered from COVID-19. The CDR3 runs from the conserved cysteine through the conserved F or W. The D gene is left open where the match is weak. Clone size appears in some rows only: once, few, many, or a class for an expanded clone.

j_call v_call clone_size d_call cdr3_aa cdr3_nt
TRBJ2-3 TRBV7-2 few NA CASNRLTDTQYF TGTGCCAGCAACCGACTGACAGATACGCAGTATTTT
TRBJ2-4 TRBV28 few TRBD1 CASSSQGAKNIQYF TGTGCCAGCAGTTCACAGGGGGCCAAAAACATTCAGTACTTC
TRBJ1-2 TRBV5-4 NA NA CASSSTNYGYTF TGTGCCAGCAGCTCAACTAACTATGGCTACACCTTC
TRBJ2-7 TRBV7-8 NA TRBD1 CASSLVAPLQGVSEQYF TGTGCCAGCAGCTTAGTAGCCCCCCTACAGGGGGTGAGCGAGCAGTACTTC
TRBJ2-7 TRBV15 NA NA CATSRRDNEQYF TGTGCCACCAGCAGAAGGGACAACGAGCAGTACTTC
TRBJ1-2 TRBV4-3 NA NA CASSQDGGAHGYTF TGCGCCAGCAGCCAAGATGGGGGGGCGCATGGCTACACCTTC
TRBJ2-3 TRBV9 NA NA CASSRSDSTDTQYF TGTGCCAGCAGCCGTAGCGATTCCACAGATACGCAGTATTTT
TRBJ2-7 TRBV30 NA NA CAWSASGEGVWEQYF TGTGCCTGGAGTGCTTCTGGGGAGGGGGTTTGGGAGCAGTACTTC
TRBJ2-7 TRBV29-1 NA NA CSVQPRGGAGEQYF TGCAGCGTCCAACCCAGGGGAGGGGCAGGCGAGCAGTACTTC
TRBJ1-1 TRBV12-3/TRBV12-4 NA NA CASSPRGGTEAFF TGTGCCAGCAGCCCTAGGGGGGGCACTGAAGCTTTCTTT
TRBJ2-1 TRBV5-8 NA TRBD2 CASSGKRDYNEQFF TGTGCCAGCAGCGGGAAGCGGGACTACAATGAGCAGTTCTTC
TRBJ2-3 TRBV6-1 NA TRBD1 CASSADRGRGTDTQYF TGTGCCAGCAGTGCCGACAGGGGGCGCGGCACAGATACGCAGTATTTT
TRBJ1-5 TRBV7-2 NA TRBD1 CASSRQGGQPQHF TGTGCCAGCAGCCGACAGGGAGGTCAGCCCCAGCATTTT
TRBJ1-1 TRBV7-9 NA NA CASSLSTGNTEAFF TGTGCCAGCAGCTTATCGACAGGGAACACTGAAGCTTTCTTT
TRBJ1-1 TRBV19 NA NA CASSPITPNTEAFF TGTGCCAGTAGTCCAATTACACCCAACACTGAAGCTTTCTTT
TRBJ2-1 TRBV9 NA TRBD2 CASSPFGGRLLDEQFF TGTGCCAGCAGCCCTTTCGGCGGGAGATTATTGGATGAGCAGTTCTTC
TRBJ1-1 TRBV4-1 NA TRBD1 CASRPVDRENTEAFF TGCGCCAGCAGACCAGTTGACAGGGAGAACACTGAAGCTTTCTTT
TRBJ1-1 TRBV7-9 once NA CASSLSGRGRAFF TGTGCCAGCAGCTTGAGTGGAAGAGGTAGGGCTTTCTTT
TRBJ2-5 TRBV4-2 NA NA CASSQGVTGQETQYF TGTGCCAGCAGCCAAGGGGTTACAGGGCAAGAGACCCAGTACTTC
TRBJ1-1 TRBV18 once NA CASSPLAVGQGLNTEAFF TGTGCCAGCTCACCACTTGCGGTCGGGCAGGGGTTGAACACTGAAGCTTTCTTT
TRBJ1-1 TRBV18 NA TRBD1 CASSPQDRDDTEAFF TGTGCCAGCTCACCACAAGACAGGGACGACACTGAAGCTTTCTTT
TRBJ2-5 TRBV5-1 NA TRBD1 CASSVGTVNQETQYF TGCGCCAGCAGCGTAGGGACAGTAAATCAAGAGACCCAGTACTTC
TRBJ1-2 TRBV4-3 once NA CASSQTVDNYGYTF TGCGCCAGCAGCCAGACAGTAGATAACTATGGCTACACCTTC
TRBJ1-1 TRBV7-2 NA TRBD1 CASSLTGGRNTEAFF TGTGCCAGCAGCTTGACAGGGGGAAGGAACACTGAAGCTTTCTTT
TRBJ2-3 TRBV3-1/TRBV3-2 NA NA CASSKRTYQRTDTQYF TGTGCCAGCAGCAAACGGACTTATCAACGCACAGATACGCAGTATTTT
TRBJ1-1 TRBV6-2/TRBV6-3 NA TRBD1 CASSWSGQGFEAFF TGTGCCAGCAGTTGGTCCGGACAGGGGTTTGAAGCTTTCTTT
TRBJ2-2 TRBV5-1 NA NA CASSLTFTGELFF TGCGCCAGCAGCTTGACTTTCACCGGGGAGCTGTTTTTT